Presented here are 7 T cell receptor beta chains from one specimen sequenced in a study of blood T cell repertoires in COVID-19. TCRdb's table, derived via immunoSEQ multiplex PCR, lists solely in-frame clones and lacks some. The sample has 95,000 to 120,000 clones, 65% to 80% seen once. Sequences were obtained from peripheral blood. Receptor source: a woman aged 40 to 50 with acute or convalescent COVID-19.

In this sample, this clone turned up a few times. The J gene is TRBJ1-2, the V gene TRBV6-5; D unresolved. Trimming removed 7 bases at V and 4 bases at J, with 10 bases between. The CDR3 loop spans 12 amino acids. The germline gives CDR1 MNHEY, CDR2 SVGAGI. The CDR3 loop reads CASTYSIYGYTF. The DNA of the CDR3 is TGTGCCAGCACCTACAGTATCTATGGCTACACCTTC.

The table lists this clone with a count of one. The chain has TRBV7-9 and TRBJ1-6, with no clear D. With 1 base removed from V and 6 bases from J, the gap between germline ends came to 16 bases. The V gene's germline CDR1 is SEHNR and CDR2 FQNEAQ (reference sequence). This CDR3 is built from 17 residues. The CDR3 sequence is CASSLEEGIGGNSPLHF. CDR3 DNA: TGTGCCAGCAGCTTAGAGGAGGGAATAGGAGGTAATTCACCCCTCCACTTT. Looking up the rest from reference TRBV7-9 and TRBJ1-6 gives the full variable domain: DTGVSQNPRHKITKRGQNVTFRCDPISEHNRLYWYRQTLGQGPEFLTYFQNEAQLEKSRLLSDRFSAERPKGSFSTLEIQRTEQGDSAMYLCASSLEEGIGGNSPLHFGNGTRLTVT.

The chain joins TRBV3-1 (or the pseudogene TRBV3-2) to TRBJ2-5; TRBD2 is a possible D gene (6 bases). The ends were cut back, 0 bases at V and 12 bases at J, with 14 bases in the middle. CDR3 length: 13 residues. Germline CDR1 and CDR2: LGHDT and YNNKEL (reference sequence). CDR3 sequence: CASSQDPGLLEYF. In DNA, the CDR3 is TGTGCCAGCAGCCAAGACCCGGGACTTTTGGAGTACTTC.

V and J are TRBV19 and TRBJ2-5; a possible D gene is TRBD1 (6 bases). Germline V gene sequence: CDR1 LNHDA, CDR2 SQIVND (reference sequence). The CDR3 sequence is 15 residues long. Between the trimmed V and J ends, which lost 11 bases and 5 bases, there was a span of 24 bases. The CDR3 spells CASQDQMGAGETQYF. In nucleotides, the CDR3 is TGTGCCTCCCAAGACCAAATGGGGGCAGGGGAGACCCAGTACTTC.

The chain links TRBV9 to TRBJ2-7; D unclear. In germline, CDR1 is SGDLS, CDR2 YYNGEE. The CDR3 is 14 residues long. V dropped 3 bases and J dropped 3 bases, with 13 bases sitting between them. In DNA form, the CDR3 reads TGTGCCAGCAGCGGCCCCGCCCCAGGCTACGAGCAGTACTTC. Amino acid sequence: CASSGPAPGYEQYF.

The chain combines TRBV4-3 with TRBJ1-6; 8 nucleotides match TRBD1. With V trimmed by 1 base and J by 7 bases, 3 bases remained unmatched. The germline V gene has CDR1 LGHNA and CDR2 YSLEER. The CDR3 consists of 15 residues. The CDR3 here is CASSQGTGNNSPLHF. CDR3 nucleotides: TGCGCCAGCAGCCAAGGGACAGGGAACAATTCACCCCTCCACTTT.

The chain's CDR3 is CSVEWLAGMGKETQYF. The CDR3, as DNA: TGCAGCGTTGAATGGCTAGCGGGGATGGGGAAAGAGACCCAGTACTTC. V and J are TRBV29-1 and TRBJ2-5, with TRBD2 matching over 9 bases. The CDR3 sequence is 16 residues long. V gave up 2 bases and J gave up 3 bases; unmatched junction bases: 10. Germline V CDR1 and CDR2: SQVTM, ANQGSEA.